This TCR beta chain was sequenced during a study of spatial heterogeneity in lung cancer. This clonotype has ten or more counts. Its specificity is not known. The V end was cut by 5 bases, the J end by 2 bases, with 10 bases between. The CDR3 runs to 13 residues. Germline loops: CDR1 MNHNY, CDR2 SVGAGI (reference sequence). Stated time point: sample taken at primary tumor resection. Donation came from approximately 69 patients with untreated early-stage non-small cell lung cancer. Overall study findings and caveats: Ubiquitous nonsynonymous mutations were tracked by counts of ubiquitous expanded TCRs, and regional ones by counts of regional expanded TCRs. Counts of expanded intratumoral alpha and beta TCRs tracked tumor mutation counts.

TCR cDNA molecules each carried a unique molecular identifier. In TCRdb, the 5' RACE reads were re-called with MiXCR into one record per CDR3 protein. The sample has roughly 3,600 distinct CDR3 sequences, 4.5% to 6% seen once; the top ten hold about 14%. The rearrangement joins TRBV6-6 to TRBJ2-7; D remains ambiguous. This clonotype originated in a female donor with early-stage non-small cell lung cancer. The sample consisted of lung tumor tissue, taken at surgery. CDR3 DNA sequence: TGTGCCAGCAGTAGGACCGATACCTACGAGCAGTACTTC. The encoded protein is CASSRTDTYEQYF.